The entry below gives a single T cell receptor (beta chain) sequence along with its context. This record comes from a study of Ad26.COV2.S vaccination and SARS-CoV-2 variants. At the level of the study: Ad26.COV2.S, an intramuscular injection, was given once or twice 56 days apart.

Deletions cut 3 bases from V and 0 bases from J, with 15 bases between. CDR3 length equals 16 residues. Germline CDR1 is SNHLY and CDR2 is FYNNEI. Treatment of the sample: over 15 received Ad26.COV2.S at low or high dose, single or two shots; several received placebo; per-sample allocation not given. Day 63 following the first vaccine or placebo injection was when the samples were taken. Assay: immunoSEQ multiplex PCR; the TCRdb copy retains only in-frame clones and omits some. The table shows some 400,000 clones, with over 75% occurring only once. The genes are TRBV2 and TRBJ2-7, with a possible D match to TRBD2 (6 bases). The receptor comes from a person between 18 and 59 years old who received the Ad26.COV2.S COVID-19 vaccine or a placebo. Sequences were derived from peripheral blood, sampled in a trial of Ad26.COV2.S vaccine versus placebo. Here the CDR3 DNA reads TGTGCCAGCAGTGACCCGGGACTCACCTCCTCCTACGAGCAGTACTTC. This gives the protein CASSDPGLTSSYEQYF.